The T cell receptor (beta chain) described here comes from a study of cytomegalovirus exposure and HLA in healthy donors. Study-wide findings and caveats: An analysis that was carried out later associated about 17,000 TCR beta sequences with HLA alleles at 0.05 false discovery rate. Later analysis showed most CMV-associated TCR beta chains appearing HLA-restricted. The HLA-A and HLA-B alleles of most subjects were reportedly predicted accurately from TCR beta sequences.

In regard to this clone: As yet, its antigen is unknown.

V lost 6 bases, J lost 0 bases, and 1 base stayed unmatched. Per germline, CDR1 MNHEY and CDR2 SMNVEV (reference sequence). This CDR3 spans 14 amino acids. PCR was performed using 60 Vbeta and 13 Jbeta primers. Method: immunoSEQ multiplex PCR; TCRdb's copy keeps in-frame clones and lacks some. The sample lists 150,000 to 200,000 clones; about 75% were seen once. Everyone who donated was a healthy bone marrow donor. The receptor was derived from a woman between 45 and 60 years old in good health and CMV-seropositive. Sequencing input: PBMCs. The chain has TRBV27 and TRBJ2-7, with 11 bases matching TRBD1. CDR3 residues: CASSGQGASYEQYF. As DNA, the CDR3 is TGTGCCAGCAGCGGACAGGGGGCCTCCTACGAGCAGTACTTC.